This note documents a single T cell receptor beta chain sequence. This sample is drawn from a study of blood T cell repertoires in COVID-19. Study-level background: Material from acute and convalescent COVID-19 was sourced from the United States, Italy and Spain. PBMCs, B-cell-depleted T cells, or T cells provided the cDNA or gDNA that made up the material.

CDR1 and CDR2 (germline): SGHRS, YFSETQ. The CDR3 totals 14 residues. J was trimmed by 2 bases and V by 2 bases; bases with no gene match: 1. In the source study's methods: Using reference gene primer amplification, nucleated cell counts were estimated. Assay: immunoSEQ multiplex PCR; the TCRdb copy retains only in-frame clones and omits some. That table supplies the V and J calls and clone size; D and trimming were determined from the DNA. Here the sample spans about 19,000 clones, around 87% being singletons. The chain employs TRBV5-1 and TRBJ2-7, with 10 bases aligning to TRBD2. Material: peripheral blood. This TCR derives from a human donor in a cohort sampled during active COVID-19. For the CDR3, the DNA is TGCGCCAGCAGCTTCACTAGCGGGGCCTACGAGCAGTACTTC. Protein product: CASSFTSGAYEQYF.